What follows are 14 T cell receptor beta chains derived from one specimen sequenced in a study of blood T cell repertoires in COVID-19. Repertoires were generated with immunoSEQ multiplex PCR, while TCRdb's copy carries only in-frame clones and drops some. The table includes about 160,000 clones, about 86% detected once. The sample was peripheral blood. These receptors all come from a man between 65 and 79 years old with acute or convalescent COVID-19.

The chain has TRBV6-5 and TRBJ2-7; 7 bases are a match to TRBD1. The CDR3 is 13 amino acids. The germline CDR1 and CDR2 sequences are MNHEY and SVGAGI. After removal of 7 bases from V and 6 bases from J, the junction contained 9 bases not matched to a gene. The CDR3 spells CASTRDSGTEQYF. CDR3 in DNA: TGTGCCAGCACCCGGGACAGCGGCACCGAGCAGTACTTC.

V usage is TRBV5-1 and J usage is TRBJ2-1, with D tentatively TRBD2 (6 bases). CDR1 and CDR2 (germline): SGHRS, YFSETQ. This CDR3 comprises 15 residues. The germline V and J ends were trimmed by 0 bases and 3 bases, with 10 bases remaining between them. CDR3 bases: TGCGCCAGCAGCTTGGCCGGGAGCGGCTACAATGAGCAGTTCTTC. The encoded protein is CASSLAGSGYNEQFF.

The chain links TRBV28 to TRBJ2-7; TRBD2 matches at 14 bases. The CDR3 is 16 amino acids. J lost 6 bases, V lost 7 bases, and 11 bases had no gene match. Germline V CDR1 and CDR2: MDHEN, SYDVKM. CDR3: CASNYQTSGRALEQYF. CDR3 nucleotides: TGTGCCAGCAACTACCAGACTAGCGGGAGGGCCCTCGAGCAGTACTTC.

This chain joins TRBV11-1 and TRBJ2-5, with TRBD1 identical over 7 bases. This CDR3 region has 15 residues. Losses at the gene ends were 5 bases for V and 1 base for J; bases not matched to a gene: 7. Looked up from germline, CDR1 is SGHAT and CDR2 is FQDESV (reference sequence). The CDR3 loop is CASSNRQGSQETQYF. As DNA, the CDR3 is TGTGCCAGCAGCAACAGACAGGGCTCCCAAGAGACCCAGTACTTC. Full variable domain (rest looked up from reference TRBV11-1 and TRBJ2-5): EAEVAQSPRYKITEKSQAVAFWCDPISGHATLYWYRQILGQGPELLVQFQDESVVDDSQLPKDRFSAERLKGVDSTLKIQPAELGDSAMYLCASSNRQGSQETQYFGPGTRLLVL.

The V and J genes are TRBV2 and TRBJ1-3, with a tentative D call TRBD1 (5 bases). Trimming removed 7 bases from V and 2 bases from J, with 9 bases in between. This CDR3 is 13 amino acids long. The V gene's germline CDR1 is SNHLY and CDR2 FYNNEI. CDR3 nucleotides: TGTGCCAGCATTCAGACAGCTGGAAACACCATATATTTT. Encoded protein: CASIQTAGNTIYF.

This chain uses TRBV27 with TRBJ2-7; TRBD1 is a possible D gene (6 bases). CDR1 and CDR2 from the germline V gene are MNHEY and SMNVEV (reference sequence). Trimming left V 5 bases short and J 5 bases short, with 13 bases between. CDR3 length: 13 residues. The CDR3 here is CASSVWGRNEQYF. CDR3 DNA: TGTGCCAGCAGTGTCTGGGGGCGCAACGAGCAGTACTTC.

The CDR3 coding sequence is TGTGCCAGCAGTCCCTTGGGGCCGTCGAGAGGCTACACCTTC. Protein product: CASSPLGPSRGYTF. The rearrangement links TRBV27 to TRBJ1-2; D perhaps matches TRBD1 (5 bases). V gave up 5 bases and J gave up 8 bases, with 18 bases separating them. The CDR3 contains 14 residues. Germline CDR1 is MNHEY and CDR2 is SMNVEV (reference sequence).

DNA for the CDR3: TGTGCCAGCAGCCCGGGGACAGGGGAGAATGAAAAACTGTTTTTT. Amino acid sequence: CASSPGTGENEKLFF. V gene TRBV3-1 (or the pseudogene TRBV3-2) combines with J gene TRBJ1-4, with 10 bases fitting TRBD1. The CDR3 spans 15 residues. J gave up 5 bases and V 4 bases, and 4 bases lay outside the gene matches. Germline CDR1 is LGHDT and CDR2 is YNNKEL (reference sequence).

This clone was counted a few times. V usage is TRBV2 and J usage is TRBJ2-7, with 7 bases matching TRBD1. The CDR3 is 14 amino acids. V was clipped by 5 bases and J by 1 base; unmatched bases: 5. CDR1 SNHLY and CDR2 FYNNEI come from the germline V gene. The CDR3 DNA reads TGTGCCAGCAGTCCGGGACAGTTGTCCTACGAGCAGTACTTC. Protein: CASSPGQLSYEQYF.

The gene calls are TRBV6-5 and TRBJ1-2; maybe TRBD1 (6 bases). The ends were cut back, 7 bases at V and 8 bases at J, with 17 bases in the middle. Germline V gene lookup returns CDR1 MNHEY and CDR2 SVGAGI. The CDR3 is made up of 13 amino acids. CDR3 coding DNA: TGTGCCAGCATTAAAATAGGACAGTCAGGCTACACCTTC. Translating gives CASIKIGQSGYTF.

This clone was recorded only once. This sequence joins TRBV7-8 and TRBJ2-7, with 10 bases that match TRBD1. This CDR3 is 15 amino acids long. CDR1 is SGHVS, CDR2 FQNEAQ, per germline. V dropped 5 bases and J dropped 0; count of bases not matched to a gene: 4. CDR3: CASSPGQGTSYEQYF. In DNA, the CDR3 is TGTGCCAGCAGCCCGGGACAGGGGACCTCCTACGAGCAGTACTTC. The variable domain in full, completed from reference TRBV7-8 and TRBJ2-7, reads GAGVSQSPRYKVAKRGQDVALRCDPISGHVSLFWYQQALGQGPEFLTYFQNEAQLDKSGLPSDRFFAERPEGSVSTLKIQRTQQEDSAVYLCASSPGQGTSYEQYFGPGTRLTVT.

V gene TRBV24-1 combines with J gene TRBJ2-4; 8 bases align to TRBD2. Germline V gene data show CDR1 as KGHDR and CDR2 as SFDVKD. The CDR3 is 15 residues long. The junction had 17 bases not matched to a gene; V was cut back by 12 bases and J by 8 bases. The CDR3 coding sequence is TGTGCCCCTAGGGCGGGGGGTTTTCGGGCATACATTCAGTACTTC. Its translation: CAPRAGGFRAYIQYF.

The chain has TRBV4-1 and TRBJ1-2; 8 nucleotides line up with TRBD1. The germline V gene has CDR1 MGHRA and CDR2 YSYEKL. V dropped 0 bases and J dropped 5; count of bases not matched to a gene: 8. CDR3 length equals 16 residues. The CDR3 reads CASSQDWQGANYGYTF. The CDR3 DNA reads TGCGCCAGCAGCCAAGATTGGCAGGGGGCGAATTATGGCTACACCTTC.

V and J are TRBV7-2 and TRBJ1-6, with D possibly being TRBD1 (5 bases). The CDR3 is 14 residues long. CDR1 is SGHTA and CDR2 is FQGNSA in the germline V gene. V shed 2 bases and J shed 10 bases, with 12 bases lying between them. As DNA, the CDR3 is TGTGCCAGCAGCTTACTGCCGGAGGGGTCACCCCTCCACTTT. It codes for CASSLLPEGSPLHF.